The entry below describes one T cell receptor (beta chain). Antigen specificity is unknown. This specimen belongs to a study of cytomegalovirus exposure and HLA in healthy donors. Study-wide points: Later analysis identified several of the most significant clusters that appeared linked to common viral pathogens. Some V segments could not be told apart, so they were left out, TRBV6-2 and TRBV6-3 among them. The productive fraction for most TCR beta V segments was about 87% or about 30% in an earlier analysis. For cytomegalovirus status, the classifier reportedly gave diagnoses with high specificity and sensitivity.

Germline V lookup: CDR1 LNHDA, CDR2 SQIVND (reference sequence). This CDR3 contains 14 residues. With V trimmed by 5 bases and J by 5 bases, 6 bases remained unmatched. The PCR was carried out with 60 Vbeta primers and 13 Jbeta primers. Profiled with immunoSEQ multiplex PCR; TCRdb holds only in-frame clones, not every one. The data contain some 170,000 clones, roughly 80% of them singletons. The chain links TRBV19 to TRBJ2-1, with 7 bases lining up with TRBD1. Sequenced material: PBMCs. This receptor was identified in a man aged 25-45 years in good health and CMV-seronegative. The CDR3 sequence: CASSVGTANNEQFF. The CDR3 DNA follows: TGTGCCAGTAGTGTGGGGACAGCCAACAATGAGCAGTTCTTC.